This is a list of T cell receptor beta chains from one sample in a study of blood T cell repertoires in COVID-19. Clones were read by immunoSEQ multiplex PCR, and TCRdb kept only the in-frame ones, dropping some. The table shows about 310,000 clones, with 90% occurring only once. The sequenced sample consisted of peripheral blood. The source is a woman aged 40-49 years with COVID-19, enrolled during active disease. Each CDR3 is given with its conserved first and last residue. D genes are given only for firm matches. Clone size is not always given. Where it is, it says once, few, many or a class for expanded clones.

clone size	CDR3 length	J gene	D gene	V gene	CDR3 protein	CDR3 DNA
.	14	TRBJ1-3	.	TRBV5-5	CASSRAGTGNTIYF	TGTGCCAGCAGCCGGGCAGGGACTGGAAACACCATATATTTT
.	12	TRBJ2-7	.	TRBV5-1	CASSLRRDEQYF	TGCGCCAGCAGCTTGAGGAGGGACGAGCAGTACTTC
.	12	TRBJ1-1	.	TRBV28	CASIRWGGEAFF	TGTGCCAGCATTCGATGGGGGGGAGAAGCTTTCTTT
.	17	TRBJ1-1	.	TRBV4-2	CASSQDGERVRSTEAFF	TGTGCCAGCAGCCAAGACGGGGAGAGGGTTCGGAGCACTGAAGCTTTCTTT
.	13	TRBJ1-1	TRBD1	TRBV30	CAWRGQGDTEAFF	TGTGCCTGGAGGGGACAGGGAGACACTGAAGCTTTCTTT
once	12	TRBJ1-2	.	TRBV14	CASSDTGSGYTF	TGTGCCAGCAGCGATACAGGTAGCGGCTACACCTTC
.	15	TRBJ1-1	.	TRBV11-2	CASSLSLGGGEGAFF	TGTGCCAGCAGCTTAAGCCTGGGGGGGGGAGAAGGAGCTTTCTTT
once	14	TRBJ2-7	TRBD1	TRBV18	CASSPAGTGNEQYF	TGTGCCAGCTCACCTGCCGGGACAGGCAACGAGCAGTACTTC
.	15	TRBJ1-1	.	TRBV30	CAWSPGTGWDTEAFF	TGTGCCTGGAGTCCTGGAACAGGTTGGGACACTGAAGCTTTCTTT
.	16	TRBJ2-1	.	TRBV4-1	CASSQMPGLSFNEQFF	TGCGCCAGCAGCCAGATGCCGGGACTTTCCTTTAATGAGCAGTTCTTC
.	14	TRBJ1-2	.	TRBV29-1	CSVGTGQAVYGYTF	TGCAGCGTTGGAACCGGCCAGGCCGTCTATGGCTACACCTTC
.	15	TRBJ2-5	.	TRBV4-2	CASSQHWSGSRTQYF	TGTGCCAGCAGCCAGCACTGGAGTGGGTCGCGGACCCAGTACTTC
.	15	TRBJ1-5	.	TRBV5-1	CASSLVGGEGQPQHF	TGCGCCAGCAGCCTGGTAGGGGGTGAGGGACAGCCCCAGCATTTT
few	13	TRBJ1-2	.	TRBV7-9	CASSVGVRVGYTF	TGTGCCAGCAGCGTGGGAGTTAGGGTAGGCTACACCTTC
.	11	TRBJ1-5	.	TRBV19	CASSTGEPQHF	TGTGCCAGTAGCACGGGGGAGCCCCAGCATTTT
.	15	TRBJ2-7	TRBD1	TRBV28	CASSPTGDRGYEQYF	TGTGCCAGCAGTCCCACGGGGGACAGGGGGTACGAGCAGTACTTC
.	10	TRBJ1-2	.	TRBV28	CASAGRGYTF	TGTGCCAGCGCCGGGAGAGGCTACACCTTC
.	17	TRBJ1-3	.	TRBV29-1	CSVHLTRPRSSGNTIYF	TGCAGCGTCCACCTAACGCGACCTAGGAGCTCTGGAAACACCATATATTTT
.	14	TRBJ2-1	.	TRBV9	CASSVEGGRNEQFF	TGTGCCAGCAGCGTAGAGGGGGGGCGCAATGAGCAGTTCTTC
.	15	TRBJ2-1	TRBD2	TRBV27	CASSYLAGVPNEQFF	TGTGCCAGCAGTTATCTAGCGGGCGTCCCAAATGAGCAGTTCTTC
.	17	TRBJ1-1	TRBD1	TRBV24-1	CATSDSHWTGVHTEAFF	TGTGCCACCAGTGATTCCCATTGGACAGGGGTGCACACTGAAGCTTTCTTT
.	14	TRBJ1-5	.	TRBV6-6	CASSYPVSNQPQHF	TGTGCCAGCAGTTACCCAGTGTCCAATCAGCCCCAGCATTTT
.	15	TRBJ1-3	TRBD1	TRBV7-9	CASSQSGGPGNTIYF	TGTGCCAGCAGCCAATCAGGGGGACCCGGAAACACCATATATTTT
.	13	TRBJ2-7	.	TRBV12-3/TRBV12-4	CASDRQRRNEQYF	TGTGCCTCGGACAGACAAAGGAGAAACGAGCAGTACTTC
few	13	TRBJ1-1	TRBD1	TRBV6-2/TRBV6-3	CASSYRDRTEAFF	TGTGCCAGCAGTTATAGGGACAGAACTGAAGCTTTCTTT
.	13	TRBJ1-5	.	TRBV12-3/TRBV12-4	CASTAGEGQPQHF	TGTGCCAGCACTGCAGGGGAAGGGCAGCCCCAGCATTTT
.	14	TRBJ2-3	.	TRBV29-1	CSVDPGQRTDTQYF	TGCAGCGTTGATCCCGGACAGCGGACAGATACGCAGTATTTT
.	12	TRBJ1-2	TRBD1	TRBV29-1	CSVPGQNYGYTF	TGCAGCGTTCCGGGACAGAACTATGGCTACACCTTC
.	14	TRBJ1-4	.	TRBV25-1	CASSEFLSGEKLFF	TGTGCCAGCAGTGAATTCCTGTCAGGGGAAAAACTGTTTTTT
once	13	TRBJ2-5	TRBD2	TRBV4-3	CASSQDGRGTQYF	TGCGCCAGCAGCCAAGACGGGAGGGGGACCCAGTACTTC
.	15	TRBJ2-7	TRBD2	TRBV9	CASSLAGTSSYEQYF	TGTGCCAGCAGCCTCGCCGGGACTAGCTCCTACGAGCAGTACTTC
.	15	TRBJ2-3	TRBD2	TRBV9	CASSVPTSGRDTQYF	TGTGCCAGCAGCGTACCGACTAGCGGGAGGGATACGCAGTATTTT
.	15	TRBJ2-5	TRBD2	TRBV6-1	CASSSATGRRETQYF	TGTGCCAGCAGTTCCGCAACCGGGAGGCGAGAGACCCAGTACTTC
.	13	TRBJ1-2	.	TRBV29-1	CSVGSGINYGYTF	TGCAGCGTTGGCTCAGGAATTAACTATGGCTACACCTTC
.	13	TRBJ1-5	.	TRBV20-1	CSASYQGHQPQHF	TGCAGTGCTAGTTACCAGGGTCATCAGCCCCAGCATTTT
.	12	TRBJ1-2	TRBD1	TRBV18	CASSDRGDGYTF	TGTGCCAGCTCCGACAGGGGTGACGGCTACACCTTC
.	17	TRBJ2-5	TRBD2	TRBV11-2	CASSSSFLSGAQETQYF	TGTGCCAGCAGCTCATCGTTCCTTAGCGGGGCGCAAGAGACCCAGTACTTC
.	14	TRBJ2-4	.	TRBV7-2	CASSLDASSNIQYF	TGTGCCAGCAGCTTAGATGCTAGTTCGAACATTCAGTACTTC
.	16	TRBJ2-3	.	TRBV14	CASSHIVGGPTDTQYF	TGTGCCAGCAGCCATATTGTGGGGGGGCCCACAGATACGCAGTATTTT
once	16	TRBJ2-4	TRBD1	TRBV5-1	CASSLGQGIAKNIQYF	TGCGCCAGCAGCTTGGGACAGGGGATCGCCAAAAACATTCAGTACTTC
few	15	TRBJ2-3	TRBD1	TRBV11-2	CASSFGQGYTDTQYF	TGTGCCAGCAGCTTCGGACAGGGCTATACTGATACGCAGTATTTT
.	14	TRBJ2-7	TRBD1	TRBV27	CASSPTGSSYEQYF	TGTGCCAGCAGCCCGACAGGGAGCTCCTACGAGCAGTACTTC
.	16	TRBJ2-2	TRBD2	TRBV4-3	CASSQRLAGGAGELFF	TGCGCCAGCAGCCAACGACTAGCGGGAGGAGCCGGGGAGCTGTTTTTT
.	16	TRBJ2-1	TRBD2	TRBV5-4	CASSFSGGGPYNEQFF	TGTGCCAGCAGCTTTTCGGGCGGGGGGCCATACAATGAGCAGTTCTTC
.	13	TRBJ1-2	TRBD1	TRBV5-4	CASSPGQRLGYTF	TGTGCCAGCAGCCCGGGACAGAGACTTGGCTACACCTTC
.	15	TRBJ1-1	.	TRBV5-1	CASSFVSGLVTEAFF	TGCGCCAGCAGCTTCGTTTCGGGGTTGGTCACTGAAGCTTTCTTT
once	14	TRBJ2-3	.	TRBV28	CASRKGGDTDTQYF	TGTGCCAGCAGGAAAGGCGGCGACACAGATACGCAGTATTTT
.	14	TRBJ2-3	TRBD2	TRBV19	CASSRAGVTDTQYF	TGTGCCAGTAGTAGAGCGGGAGTAACAGATACGCAGTATTTT
.	16	TRBJ2-5	.	TRBV9	CASSERGWTMEEVQYF	TGTGCCAGCAGCGAGAGGGGGTGGACAATGGAAGAGGTCCAGTACTTC
.	13	TRBJ2-1	TRBD1	TRBV19	CASGTGAAGEQFF	TGTGCCAGCGGGACAGGGGCGGCTGGGGAGCAGTTCTTC
.	14	TRBJ2-5	TRBD2	TRBV27	CASSLAGGVETQYF	TGTGCCAGCAGTTTGGCGGGGGGTGTTGAGACCCAGTACTTC
.	19	TRBJ2-1	.	TRBV5-1	CASSLSKGGAGILYNEQFF	TGCGCCAGCAGCTTGAGTAAGGGGGGAGCGGGGATTCTCTACAATGAGCAGTTCTTC